This TCR beta chain was captured by sequencing in a study of CD8+CD57+ T cells in acquired aplastic anemia. The overall study: DNA per sorted CD4+ or CD8+ sample ranged about 0.2 to 27.4 ug, averaging roughly 3.2 ug.

The sequenced patients had an expansion of CD8+CD57+ cells seen by flow cytometry. Each of the patients presented with severe acquired aplastic anemia. No patient had been given any therapy when blood was sampled. TCR beta VDJ and CDR3 were profiled, and genomic DNA was the template. MiXCR was run by TCRdb on the reads, yielding one entry per CDR3 protein. The table records just over 450,000 distinct CDR3 sequences, about a third of them present only once. In its sample, this clonotype was seen a few times. Its cognate antigen is unknown. Study-level results: Almost 30 shared CD8+ CDR3s appeared highly expressed within patients' immunodominant clones.

This CDR3 is 15 amino acids long. With 2 bases clipped from V and 6 bases from J, the junction kept 9 bases outside the gene matches. The sequencing input was sorted CD4+, CD8+, or CD8+CD57+ T cells (not recorded which) from PBMCs. The clonotype was recovered from a human donor with aplastic anemia. V gene TRBV12-3 or TRBV12-4 combines with J gene TRBJ2-7, with 8 bases matching TRBD1. The CDR3 region is CASSLSGQGAGEQYF. DNA of the CDR3: TGTGCCAGCAGTTTATCGGGGCAGGGGGCGGGCGAGCAGTACTTC.